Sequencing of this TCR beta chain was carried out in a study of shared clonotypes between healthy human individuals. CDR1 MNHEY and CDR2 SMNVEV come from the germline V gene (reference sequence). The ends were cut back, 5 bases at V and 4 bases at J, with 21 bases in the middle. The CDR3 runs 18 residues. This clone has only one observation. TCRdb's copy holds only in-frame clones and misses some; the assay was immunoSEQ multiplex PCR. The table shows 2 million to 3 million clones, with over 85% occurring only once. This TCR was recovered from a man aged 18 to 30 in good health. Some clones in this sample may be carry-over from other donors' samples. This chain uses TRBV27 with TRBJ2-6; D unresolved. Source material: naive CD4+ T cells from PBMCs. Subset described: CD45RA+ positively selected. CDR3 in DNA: TGTGCCAGCAGTCGATCGAGCAGGTCCCGCCGGGGGGCCAACGTCCTGACTTTC. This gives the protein CASSRSSRSRRGANVLTF.